This T cell receptor (beta chain) was recovered during a study of blood T cell repertoires in COVID-19. The germline CDR1 and CDR2 sequences are GTSNPN and SVGIG (reference sequence). V was trimmed by 5 bases and J by 4 bases, leaving 6 bases between them. The CDR3 is 11 residues long. Generated by immunoSEQ multiplex PCR, the TCRdb table keeps only in-frame clones and is missing some. The table has around 190,000 clones, 65% to 90% seen once; the top ten hold around 9%. The chain couples TRBV30 to TRBJ1-3; D is perhaps TRBD1 (6 bases). Sequencing was performed on peripheral blood. The TCR was taken from a man aged 50 to 59 with active or convalescent COVID-19. CDR3 in amino acids: CAWGQGNTIYF. DNA for the CDR3: TGTGCCTGGGGACAGGGAAACACCATATATTTT. The entire variable domain, with the rest obtained from reference TRBV30 and TRBJ1-3, is as follows: SQTIHQWPATLVQPVGSPLSLECTVEGTSNPNLYWYRQAAGRGLQLLFYSVGIGQISSEVPQNLSASRPQDRQFILSSKKLLLSDSGFYLCAWGQGNTIYFGEGSWLTVV.